These 7 T cell receptor beta chains share one sample of origin, sequenced in a study of T cell responses to AZD1222 COVID-19 vaccine. Data came from immunoSEQ multiplex PCR; TCRdb stores just in-frame clones and leaves some out. Counted here are fewer than 150,000 clones, about 92% occurring once; the ten biggest clones make up 4.5% to 6%. The starting material was peripheral blood, obtained 28 days after the second AZD1222 dose. The receptors originated from an adult who received the AZD1222 COVID-19 vaccine.

The chain uses TRBV9 and TRBJ2-7; the match to TRBD2 covers 7 bases. Germline CDR1 SGDLS, CDR2 YYNGEE. V lost 1 base and J lost 2; bases outside the gene matches: 3. There are 14 residues in the CDR3. The CDR3 coding sequence is TGTGCCAGCAGCGTACTAGCGGAGACCTACGAGCAGTACTTC. This sequence encodes CASSVLAETYEQYF.

V gene TRBV20-1 combines with J gene TRBJ1-4; no firm D call. V shed 3 bases and J shed 8 bases, with 13 bases lying between them. The CDR3 loop spans 13 amino acids. Germline V gene data show CDR1 as DFQATT and CDR2 as SNEGSKA (reference sequence). CDR3 residues: CSASIRSREKLFF. CDR3 DNA sequence: TGCAGTGCTAGTATCAGGTCGCGGGAAAAACTGTTTTTT.

V and J are TRBV10-2 and TRBJ2-3, with TRBD2 matching over 7 bases. After removal of 4 bases from V and 4 bases from J, the junction contained 14 bases not matched to a gene. The CDR3 totals 17 residues. From germline, CDR1 is WSHSY and CDR2 SAAADI. The CDR3 sequence is CASSGILERGGSDTQYF. CDR3 nucleotide sequence: TGCGCCAGCAGTGGGATTCTGGAGCGGGGAGGTTCAGATACGCAGTATTTT.

This sequence joins TRBV4-3 and TRBJ2-7, with TRBD2 identical over 7 bases. Germline CDR1 is LGHNA and CDR2 is YSLEER. The CDR3 contains 16 residues. J gave up 4 bases and V 0 bases, and 9 bases lay outside the gene matches. CDR3 DNA: TGCGCCAGCAGCCAAGATATCACTAGCGAGAGTTACGAGCAGTACTTC. Its translation is CASSQDITSESYEQYF.

V gene TRBV27 combines with J gene TRBJ1-6, with a weak D call TRBD1 (5 bases). Between the trimmed V and J ends, which lost 4 bases and 10 bases, there was a span of 17 bases. The germline gives CDR1 MNHEY, CDR2 SMNVEV (reference sequence). The CDR3 totals 15 residues. The CDR3 reads CASSYWGGLESPLHF. In nucleotides, the CDR3 is TGTGCCAGCAGTTACTGGGGGGGTTTAGAGTCACCCCTCCACTTT.

The chain combines TRBV4-3 with TRBJ2-7; 10 bases map to TRBD1. Per germline, CDR1 LGHNA and CDR2 YSLEER. V trimming: 2 bases; J trimming: 7 bases; junction bases outside the gene matches: 11. The length of the CDR3 is 16 residues. CDR3 DNA: TGCGCCAGCAGCCAAAATCTAGACAGGGGGCTAAGGGAGCAGTACTTC. It is translated as CASSQNLDRGLREQYF.

The chain joins TRBV27 to TRBJ2-1, with a tentative D call TRBD2 (5 bases). Per the germline V gene, CDR1 is MNHEY and CDR2 is SMNVEV (reference sequence). The CDR3 totals 13 residues. Trimming took off 3 bases at V and 7 bases at J, with 10 bases between the two ends. The CDR3 here is CASSFKGVNEQFF. In DNA, the CDR3 is TGTGCCAGCAGTTTCAAGGGAGTAAATGAGCAGTTCTTC.